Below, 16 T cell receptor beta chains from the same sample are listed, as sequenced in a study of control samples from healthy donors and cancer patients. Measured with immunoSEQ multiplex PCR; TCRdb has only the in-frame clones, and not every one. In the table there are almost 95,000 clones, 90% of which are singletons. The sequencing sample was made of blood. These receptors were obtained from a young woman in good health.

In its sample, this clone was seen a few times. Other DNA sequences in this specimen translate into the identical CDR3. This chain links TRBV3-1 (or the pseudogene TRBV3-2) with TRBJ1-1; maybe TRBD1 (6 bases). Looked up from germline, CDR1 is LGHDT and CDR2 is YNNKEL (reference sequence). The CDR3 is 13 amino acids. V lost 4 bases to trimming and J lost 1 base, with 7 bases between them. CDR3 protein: CASSPRGNTEAFF. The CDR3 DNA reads TGTGCCAGCAGCCCCAGGGGGAACACTGAAGCTTTCTTT.

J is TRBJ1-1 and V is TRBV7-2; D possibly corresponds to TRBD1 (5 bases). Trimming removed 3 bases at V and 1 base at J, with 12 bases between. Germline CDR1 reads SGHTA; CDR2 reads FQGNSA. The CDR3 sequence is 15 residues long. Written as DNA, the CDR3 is TGTGCCAGCAGCTTCTCCGGGACGGAGAACACTGAAGCTTTCTTT. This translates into CASSFSGTENTEAFF. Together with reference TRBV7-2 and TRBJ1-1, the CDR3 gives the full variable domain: GAGVSQSPSNKVTEKGKDVELRCDPISGHTALYWYRQSLGQGLEFLIYFQGNSAPDKSGLPSDRFSAERTGGSVSTLTIQRTQQEDSAVYLCASSFSGTENTEAFFGQGTRLTVV.

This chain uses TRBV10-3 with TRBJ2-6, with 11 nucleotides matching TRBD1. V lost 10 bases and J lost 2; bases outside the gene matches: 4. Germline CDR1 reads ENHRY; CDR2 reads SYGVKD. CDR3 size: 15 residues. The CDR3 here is CATWTGGTGANVLTF. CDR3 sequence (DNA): TGTGCCACTTGGACAGGGGGCACTGGGGCCAACGTCCTGACTTTC.

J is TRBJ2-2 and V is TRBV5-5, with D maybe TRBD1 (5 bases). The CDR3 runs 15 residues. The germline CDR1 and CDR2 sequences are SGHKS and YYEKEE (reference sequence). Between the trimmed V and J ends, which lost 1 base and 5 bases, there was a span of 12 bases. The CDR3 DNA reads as TGTGCCAGCAGCTTGCAGGGCTTGGCTACCGGGGAGCTGTTTTTT. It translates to CASSLQGLATGELFF. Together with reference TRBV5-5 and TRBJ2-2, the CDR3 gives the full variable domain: DAGVTQSPTHLIKTRGQQVTLRCSPISGHKSVSWYQQVLGQGPQFIFQYYEKEERGRGNFPDRFSARQFPNYSSELNVNALLLGDSALYLCASSLQGLATGELFFGEGSRLTVL.

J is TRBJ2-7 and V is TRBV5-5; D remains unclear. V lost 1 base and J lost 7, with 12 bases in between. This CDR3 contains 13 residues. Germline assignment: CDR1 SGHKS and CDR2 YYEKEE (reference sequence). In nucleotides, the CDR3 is TGTGCCAGCAGCTTGTGGCAAACGGAGGAGCAGTACTTC. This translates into CASSLWQTEEQYF.

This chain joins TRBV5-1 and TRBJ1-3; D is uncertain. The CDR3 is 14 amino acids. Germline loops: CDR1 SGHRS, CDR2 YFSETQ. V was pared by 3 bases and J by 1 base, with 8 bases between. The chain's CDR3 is CASSSGESGNTIYF. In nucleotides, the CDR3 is TGCGCCAGCAGCTCTGGGGAGTCTGGAAACACCATATATTTT.

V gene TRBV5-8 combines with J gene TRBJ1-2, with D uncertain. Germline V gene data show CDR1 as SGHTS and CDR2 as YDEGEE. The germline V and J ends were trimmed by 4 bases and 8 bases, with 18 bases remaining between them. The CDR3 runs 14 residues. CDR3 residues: CASSPGWGSRGYTF. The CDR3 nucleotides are TGTGCCAGCAGCCCGGGTTGGGGTTCGAGGGGCTACACCTTC.

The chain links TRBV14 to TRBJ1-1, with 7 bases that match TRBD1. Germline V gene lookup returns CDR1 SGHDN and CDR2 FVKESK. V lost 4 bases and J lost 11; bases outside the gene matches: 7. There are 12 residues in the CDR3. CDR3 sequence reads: CASSPDREGAFF. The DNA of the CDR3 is TGTGCCAGCAGCCCCGACAGGGAAGGGGCTTTCTTT.

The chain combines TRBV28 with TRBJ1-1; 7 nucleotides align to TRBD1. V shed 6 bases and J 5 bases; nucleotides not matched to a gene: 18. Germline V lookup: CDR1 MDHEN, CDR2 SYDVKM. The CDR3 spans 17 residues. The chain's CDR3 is CASSLDDRVFSRTEAFF. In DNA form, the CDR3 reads TGTGCCAGCAGCCTTGACGACAGGGTATTTAGTCGGACTGAAGCTTTCTTT.

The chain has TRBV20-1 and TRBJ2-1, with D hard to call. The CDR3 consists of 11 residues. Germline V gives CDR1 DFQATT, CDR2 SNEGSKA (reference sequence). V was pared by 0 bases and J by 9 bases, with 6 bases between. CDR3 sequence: CSARDPPEQFF. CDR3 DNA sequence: TGCAGTGCTAGAGACCCCCCTGAGCAGTTCTTC.

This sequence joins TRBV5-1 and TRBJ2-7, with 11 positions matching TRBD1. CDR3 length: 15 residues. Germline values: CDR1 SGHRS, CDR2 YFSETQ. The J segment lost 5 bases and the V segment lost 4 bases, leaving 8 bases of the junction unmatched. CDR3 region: CASSTGTGGYNEQYF. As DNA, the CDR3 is TGCGCCAGCAGCACGGGGACAGGGGGATACAACGAGCAGTACTTC.

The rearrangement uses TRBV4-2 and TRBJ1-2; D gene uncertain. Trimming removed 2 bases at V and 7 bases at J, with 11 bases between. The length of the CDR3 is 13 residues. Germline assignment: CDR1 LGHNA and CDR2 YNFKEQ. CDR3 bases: TGTGCCAGCAGCCAACTTACAGACGGTGGCTACACCTTC. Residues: CASSQLTDGGYTF.

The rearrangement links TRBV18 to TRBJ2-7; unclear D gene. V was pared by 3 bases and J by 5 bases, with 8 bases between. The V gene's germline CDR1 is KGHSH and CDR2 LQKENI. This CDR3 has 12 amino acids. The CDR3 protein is CASSPSRDEQYF. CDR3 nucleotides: TGTGCCAGCTCACCCTCTCGGGACGAGCAGTACTTC.

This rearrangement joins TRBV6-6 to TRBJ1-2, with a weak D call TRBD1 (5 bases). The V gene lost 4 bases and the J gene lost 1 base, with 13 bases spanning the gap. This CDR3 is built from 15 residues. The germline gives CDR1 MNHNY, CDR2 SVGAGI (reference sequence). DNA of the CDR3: TGTGCCAGCAGTTCCGGGACTGGTGATAACTATGGCTACACCTTC. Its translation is CASSSGTGDNYGYTF.

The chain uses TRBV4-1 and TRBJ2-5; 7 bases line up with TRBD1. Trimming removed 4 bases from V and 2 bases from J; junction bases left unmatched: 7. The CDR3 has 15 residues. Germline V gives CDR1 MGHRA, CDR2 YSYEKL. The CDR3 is CASSRVIQGQETQYF. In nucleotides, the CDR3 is TGCGCCAGCAGCCGAGTTATACAGGGGCAAGAGACCCAGTACTTC.

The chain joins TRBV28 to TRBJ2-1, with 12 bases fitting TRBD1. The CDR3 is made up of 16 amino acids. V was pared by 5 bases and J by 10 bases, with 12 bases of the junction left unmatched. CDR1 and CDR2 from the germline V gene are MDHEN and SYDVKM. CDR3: CASSLHTGTGGREQFF. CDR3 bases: TGTGCCAGCAGTCTCCACACCGGGACAGGGGGCCGGGAGCAGTTCTTC.